This T cell receptor (beta chain) came from a study of human T cells and chemical hapten exposure. Study details: The cohort included alopecia areata under or over 50% scalp, totalis and universalis.

There are many counts of this clonotype. Its antigen is not identified. Stated time point: pre-sensitization, week 0. The treatment: therapeutic diphenylcyclopropenone sensitization with weekly scalp DPC. Extraction yielded total RNA from whole blood (unfractionated). Study-wide findings and caveats: TCRs above 1 in 1000 frequency did not change with DPC sensitization.

TCRdb re-analysed the RACE reads in MiXCR, keeping a single row per CDR3 protein. The sample lists tens of thousands of distinct CDR3 sequences, around 7% occurring once. Trimming pared 3 bases from V and 4 bases from J, leaving 6 bases between. CDR3 length equals 11 residues. The germline V gene encodes CDR1 SQVTM and CDR2 ANQGSEA. This TCR came from a woman in her 30s with alopecia areata. Some clones in this sample may be carry-over from other donors' samples. This sample comprised whole blood, obtained in connection with sensitization to the hapten diphenylcyclopropenone (DPC). The chain carries TRBV29-1 and TRBJ1-2, with D uncertain. CDR3 coding DNA: TGCAGCGTTGAGGAAGGCTATGGCTACACCTTC. This encodes CSVEEGYGYTF.